This T cell receptor beta chain came from a study of chemoradiotherapy in HPV16-positive cancers. Study-level findings and limits: The functional HPV-specific definition rests on just a couple of HPV16-positive patients. Better recurrence-free survival went with HPV-responsive T-cell expansion in HPV16-positive patients. Candidate HPV-specific clones and E7-related TCR motifs grew in tumor during treatment.

In the case of this clone: Its antigen is not identified.

Data came from immunoSEQ multiplex PCR; TCRdb stores just in-frame clones and leaves some out. The sample has some 30,000 clones, about 85% seen once; the top ten hold roughly 2%. CDR3 length equals 13 residues. Germline lookup yields CDR1 MNHEY and CDR2 SVGAGI. V lost 0 bases and J lost 8, with 10 bases in between. Repeated repertoire sampling spanned the course of chemoradiotherapy. The V and J genes are TRBV6-5 and TRBJ1-2; D might be TRBD1 (5 bases). Specimen: blood, collected from a patient who underwent chemoradiotherapy. This clonotype was sampled from a human donor with HPV-associated anogenital cancer. CDR3 sequence (DNA): TGTGCCAGCAGTTACTCGGTAGGGGTCGGCTACACCTTC. Its translation is CASSYSVGVGYTF.